Following are 8 T cell receptor beta chains from one sample sequenced in a study of control samples from healthy donors and cancer patients (dated by TCRdb to 2018 to 2021). Receptor amplification or capture employed the immunoSEQ multiplex PCR assay. TCRdb took over this immuneACCESS table, retaining in-frame rearrangements with V and J assigned. Such tables are incomplete; in checked studies, under half of the missing clones stem from an unresolved V gene, and the remainder is unexplained. The sample table lists approximately 230,000 clones, over 75% of them with a count of one. Together, the top ten hold about an eighth of the sample. The sequenced sample was PBMCs. Receptors were obtained from a woman aged 55-70 years with lung cancer.

This chain connects TRBV27 to TRBJ1-1, with TRBD1 as a possible D gene (5 bases). Germline V gene data show CDR1 as MNHEY and CDR2 as SMNVEV (reference sequence). The CDR3 totals 13 residues. With 8 bases removed from V and 4 bases from J, the gap between germline ends came to 14 bases. This chain's CDR3 is CASAHTGGTEAFF. The CDR3 DNA sequence: TGTGCCAGCGCGCACACGGGGGGCACTGAAGCTTTCTTT.

This chain uses TRBV30 with TRBJ2-3, with a tentative D call TRBD2 (5 bases). The germline V and J ends were trimmed by 3 bases and 0 bases, with 10 bases remaining between them. The CDR3 consists of 14 residues. CDR1 GTSNPN and CDR2 SVGIG come from the germline V gene (reference sequence). The CDR3 DNA reads as TGTGCCTGGAGCTCGGGATTAAGCACAGATACGCAGTATTTT. Residues: CAWSSGLSTDTQYF.

This clone has only a few counts. This chain joins TRBV7-8 and TRBJ1-2, with TRBD1 identical over 8 bases. Germline V gene sequence: CDR1 SGHVS, CDR2 FQNEAQ. The V gene end was trimmed by 0 bases and the J gene end by 8 bases; junction bases not matched to a gene: 2. The CDR3 is 13 residues long. CDR3 in amino acids: CASSLATGGGYTF. In DNA, the CDR3 is TGTGCCAGCAGCTTAGCCACAGGGGGAGGCTACACCTTC.

V and J are TRBV7-3 and TRBJ2-2; D remains unclear. The CDR3 length is 15 residues. V lost 2 bases and J 0 bases, leaving 7 bases between the germline ends. The V gene's germline CDR1 is SGHTA and CDR2 FQGTGA. The DNA for the CDR3 is TGTGCCAGCAGCTTAGGGCCCCCGAACACCGGGGAGCTGTTTTTT. Translated, it gives CASSLGPPNTGELFF.

The rearrangement links TRBV27 to TRBJ1-1; 8 bases are a match to TRBD1. This CDR3 is built from 14 residues. Germline values: CDR1 MNHEY, CDR2 SMNVEV (reference sequence). V lost 8 bases, J lost 7 bases, and 12 bases stayed unmatched. The CDR3 spells CASGRGRYNDEAFF. The CDR3 DNA is TGTGCCAGCGGCAGGGGGCGGTATAACGATGAAGCTTTCTTT.

The V gene is TRBV14, the J gene TRBJ2-5; a possible D gene is TRBD2 (5 bases). This CDR3 has 16 residues. The germline gives CDR1 SGHDN, CDR2 FVKESK. V was trimmed by 0 bases and J by 7 bases, leaving 18 bases between them. The CDR3 DNA reads TGTGCCAGCAGCCAAGACTGGACCCCCCGCCGGGGGACCCAGTACTTC. This encodes CASSQDWTPRRGTQYF.

This clone was seen a handful of times. The gene calls are TRBV7-6 and TRBJ2-5, with 9 bases aligning to TRBD2. The CDR3 is made up of 16 amino acids. With 2 bases clipped from V and 5 bases from J, the junction kept 9 bases outside the gene matches. CDR1 and CDR2 from the germline V gene are SGHVS and FNYEAQ. The CDR3 DNA sequence: TGTGCCAGCAGCTTAAATGGGGGAACTAGCGGGGAGACCCAGTACTTC. Amino acids: CASSLNGGTSGETQYF.

The genes are TRBV5-1 and TRBJ2-1; TRBD2 is a possible D gene (5 bases). This CDR3 region has 18 residues. V was shortened by 1 base and J by 0 bases, with 17 bases between the two germline ends. CDR1 is SGHRS, CDR2 YFSETQ, per germline. The CDR3 reads CASSLIFGGRNSYNEQFF. CDR3 DNA sequence: TGCGCCAGCAGCTTGATCTTCGGCGGGCGTAACTCCTACAATGAGCAGTTCTTC.